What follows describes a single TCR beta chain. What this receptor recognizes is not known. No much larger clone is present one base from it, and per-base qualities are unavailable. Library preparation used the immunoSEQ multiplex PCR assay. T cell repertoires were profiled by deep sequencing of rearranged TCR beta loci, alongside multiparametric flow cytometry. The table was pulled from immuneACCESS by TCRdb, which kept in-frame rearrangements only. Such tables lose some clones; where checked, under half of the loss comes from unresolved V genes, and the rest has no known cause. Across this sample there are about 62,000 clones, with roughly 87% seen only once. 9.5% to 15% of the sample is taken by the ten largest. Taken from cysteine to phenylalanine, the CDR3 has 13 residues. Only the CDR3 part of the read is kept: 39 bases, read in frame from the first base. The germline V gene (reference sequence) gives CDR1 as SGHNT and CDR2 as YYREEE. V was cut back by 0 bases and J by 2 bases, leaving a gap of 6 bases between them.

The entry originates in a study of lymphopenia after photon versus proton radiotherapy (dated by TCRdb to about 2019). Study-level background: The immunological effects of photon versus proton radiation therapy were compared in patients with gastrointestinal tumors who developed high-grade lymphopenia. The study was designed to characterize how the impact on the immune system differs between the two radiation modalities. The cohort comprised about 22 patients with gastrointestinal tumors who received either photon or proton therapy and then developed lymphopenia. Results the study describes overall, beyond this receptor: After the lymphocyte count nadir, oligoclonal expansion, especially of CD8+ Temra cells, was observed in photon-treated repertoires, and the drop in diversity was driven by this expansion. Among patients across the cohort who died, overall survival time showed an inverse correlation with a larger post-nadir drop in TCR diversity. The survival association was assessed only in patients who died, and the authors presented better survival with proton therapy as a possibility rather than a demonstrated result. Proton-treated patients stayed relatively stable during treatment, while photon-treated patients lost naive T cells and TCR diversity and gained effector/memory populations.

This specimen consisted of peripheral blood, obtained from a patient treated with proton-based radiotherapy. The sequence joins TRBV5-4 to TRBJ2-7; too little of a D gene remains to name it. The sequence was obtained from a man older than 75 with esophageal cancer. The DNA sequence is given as TGTGCCAGCAGCTTGGTGTCCACCTACGAGCAGTACTTC. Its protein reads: CASSLVSTYEQYF.